This T cell receptor (beta chain) originates from a study of control samples from healthy donors and cancer patients. Generated by immunoSEQ multiplex PCR, the TCRdb table keeps only in-frame clones and is missing some. The table records 120,000 or so clones, 80% to 90% of them present only once. V was trimmed by 4 bases and J by 9 bases, leaving 15 bases between them. The germline V gene encodes CDR1 SGHDN and CDR2 FVKESK. This CDR3 is built from 13 residues. The V gene is TRBV14, the J gene TRBJ1-1; no clear D gene. The receptor comes from a man aged 50-60 years in good health. The sample taken for sequencing was blood. CDR3 sequence (DNA): TGTGCCAGCAGCCCCCCGGCATCATGGAAAGCTTTCTTT. Protein product: CASSPPASWKAFF.